This is a list of T cell receptor beta chains from one sample in a study of blood T cell repertoires in COVID-19. TCRdb's copy holds only in-frame clones and misses some; the assay was immunoSEQ multiplex PCR. The sample lists approximately 76,000 clones, more than 80% seen once, with around 40% in the top ten. The material sequenced was peripheral blood. The receptors shown here come from a woman older than 75 with active or convalescent COVID-19. Each CDR3 is given without its conserved first and last residue.

V gene: TRBV5-1; CDR3 protein: ASSLHADRSYGYT
V gene: TRBV7-6; CDR3 protein: ASSLEGGLSYEQY
V gene: TRBV6-1; CDR3 protein: ASSESPGVGTEAF
V gene: TRBV11-2; CDR3 protein: ASSFSQGNSPLH
V gene: TRBV11-2; CDR3 protein: ASSPIVLSLSSYNSPLH
V gene: TRBV18; CDR3 protein: ASSPRQGDQPQH
V gene: TRBV3-1/TRBV3-2; CDR3 protein: ASSPLPSAGVTDTQY
V gene: TRBV11-3; CDR3 protein: ASSLNGNTEAF
V gene: TRBV7-2; CDR3 protein: ASSLAAGAQETQY
V gene: TRBV6-6; CDR3 protein: ASSYPQGEAGNTIY
V gene: TRBV30; CDR3 protein: AWSVSAGNKFLNYGYT
V gene: TRBV12-5; CDR3 protein: ASGFLFRDNTGELF